Listed here is a single TCR beta chain. TCRdb's table, derived via immunoSEQ multiplex PCR, lists solely in-frame clones and lacks some. The table includes about 70,000 clones, 65% to 90% detected once. A Seattle source enrolled patients during active infection and followed them longitudinally. Germline V gene lookup returns CDR1 SGHTA and CDR2 FQGNSA. V shed 4 bases, J shed 0 bases, and the junction held 8 bases outside the gene matches. The CDR3 consists of 18 residues. This record comes from a study of blood T cell repertoires in COVID-19. Across the study: Acute and convalescent COVID-19 samples came from the United States, Italy and Spain.

The receptor was derived from a young man with COVID-19, enrolled during active disease. The chain links TRBV7-2 to TRBJ2-3, with 12 nucleotides matching TRBD2. Input material: peripheral blood. CDR3 sequence: CASSSRLAGDPSTDTQYF. The DNA for the CDR3 is TGTGCCAGCAGCTCGAGACTAGCGGGAGACCCTAGCACAGATACGCAGTATTTT.